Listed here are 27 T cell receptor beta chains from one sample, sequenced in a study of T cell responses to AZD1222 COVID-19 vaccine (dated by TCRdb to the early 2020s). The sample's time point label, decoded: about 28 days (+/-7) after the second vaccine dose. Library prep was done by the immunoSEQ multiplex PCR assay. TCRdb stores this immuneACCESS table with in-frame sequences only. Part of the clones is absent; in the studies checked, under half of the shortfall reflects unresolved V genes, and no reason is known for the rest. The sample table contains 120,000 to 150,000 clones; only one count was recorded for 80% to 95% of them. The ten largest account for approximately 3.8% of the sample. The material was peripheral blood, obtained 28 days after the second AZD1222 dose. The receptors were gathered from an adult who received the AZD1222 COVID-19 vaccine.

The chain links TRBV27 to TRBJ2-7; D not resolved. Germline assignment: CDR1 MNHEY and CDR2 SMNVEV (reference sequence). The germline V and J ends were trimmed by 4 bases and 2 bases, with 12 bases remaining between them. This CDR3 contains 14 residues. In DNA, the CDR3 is TGTGCCAGCAGTTCCCTAACAGACCCCTACGAGCAGTACTTC. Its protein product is CASSSLTDPYEQYF.

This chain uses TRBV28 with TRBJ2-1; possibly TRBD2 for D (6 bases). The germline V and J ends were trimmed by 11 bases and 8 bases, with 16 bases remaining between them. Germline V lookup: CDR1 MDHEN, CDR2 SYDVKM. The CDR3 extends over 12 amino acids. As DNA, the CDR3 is TGTGCCGCCACAAGGAGGGGCGATGAGCAGTTCTTC. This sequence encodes CAATRRGDEQFF.

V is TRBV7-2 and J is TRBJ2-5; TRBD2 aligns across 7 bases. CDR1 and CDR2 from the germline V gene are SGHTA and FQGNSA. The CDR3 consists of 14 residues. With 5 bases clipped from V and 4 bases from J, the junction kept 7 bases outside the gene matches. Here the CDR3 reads CASSPGGRVETQYF. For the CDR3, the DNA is TGTGCCAGCAGCCCCGGTGGGAGGGTAGAGACCCAGTACTTC.

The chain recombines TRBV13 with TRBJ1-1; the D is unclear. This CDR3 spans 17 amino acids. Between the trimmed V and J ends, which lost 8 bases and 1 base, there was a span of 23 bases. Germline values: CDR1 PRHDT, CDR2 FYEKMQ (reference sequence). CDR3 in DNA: TGTGCCAGCCTACCTCCCGCCACAGCGATCTCGAACACTGAAGCTTTCTTT. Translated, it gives CASLPPATAISNTEAFF.

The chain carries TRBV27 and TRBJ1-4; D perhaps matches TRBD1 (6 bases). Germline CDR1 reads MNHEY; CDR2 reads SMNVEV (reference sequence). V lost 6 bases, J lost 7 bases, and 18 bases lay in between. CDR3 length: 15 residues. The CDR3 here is CASRGLRQDGEKLFF. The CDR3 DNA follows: TGTGCCAGCAGGGGACTTAGACAGGATGGTGAAAAACTGTTTTTT. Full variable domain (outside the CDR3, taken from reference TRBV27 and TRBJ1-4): EAQVTQNPRYLITVTGKKLTVTCSQNMNHEYMSWYRQDPGLGLRQIYYSMNVEVTDKGDVPEGYKVSRKEKRNFPLILESPSPNQTSLYFCASRGLRQDGEKLFFGSGTQLSVL.

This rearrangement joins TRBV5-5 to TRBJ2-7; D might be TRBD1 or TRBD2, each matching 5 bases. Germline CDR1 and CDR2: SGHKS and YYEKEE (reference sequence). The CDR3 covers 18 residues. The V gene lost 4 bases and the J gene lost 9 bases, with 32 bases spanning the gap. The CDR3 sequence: CASSTLTMMLVRGVRQYF. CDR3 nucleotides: TGTGCCAGCAGCACCCTGACAATGATGCTGGTACGAGGGGTAAGGCAGTACTTC.

CDR3 in amino acids: CASSSLSGLAGAPAQYF. The DNA for the CDR3 is TGTGCCAGCAGCTCACTTTCGGGACTAGCGGGAGCTCCCGCTCAGTACTTC. V usage is TRBV11-2 and J usage is TRBJ2-7, with 14 bases fitting TRBD2. Per germline, CDR1 SGHAT and CDR2 FQNNGV. J was trimmed by 10 bases and V by 4 bases; bases with no gene match: 15. CDR3 length: 17 amino acids.

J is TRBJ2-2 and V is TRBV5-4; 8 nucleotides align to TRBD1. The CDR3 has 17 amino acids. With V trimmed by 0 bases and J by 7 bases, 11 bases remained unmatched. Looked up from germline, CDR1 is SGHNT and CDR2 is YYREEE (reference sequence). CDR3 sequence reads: CASSLGQGSGIIGELFF. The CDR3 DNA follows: TGTGCCAGCAGCTTGGGACAGGGGTCGGGCATCATCGGGGAGCTGTTTTTT.

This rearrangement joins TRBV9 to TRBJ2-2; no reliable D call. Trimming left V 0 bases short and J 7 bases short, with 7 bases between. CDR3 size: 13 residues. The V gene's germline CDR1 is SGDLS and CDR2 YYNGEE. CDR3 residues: CASSVDPGGELFF. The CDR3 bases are TGTGCCAGCAGCGTAGATCCAGGCGGGGAGCTGTTTTTT. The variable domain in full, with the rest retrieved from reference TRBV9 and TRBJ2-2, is DSGVTQTPKHLITATGQRVTLRCSPRSGDLSVYWYQQSLDQGLQFLIQYYNGEERAKGNILERFSAQQFPDLHSELNLSSLELGDSALYFCASSVDPGGELFFGEGSRLTVL.

The CDR3 DNA is TGCGCCAGCAGCAGGAAATTAGCTAACTATGGCTACACCTTC. Translated, it gives CASSRKLANYGYTF. This sequence joins TRBV5-1 and TRBJ1-2; D is uncertain. CDR3 length: 14 residues. Between the trimmed V and J ends, which lost 4 bases and 0 bases, there was a span of 10 bases. Germline V gives CDR1 SGHRS, CDR2 YFSETQ.

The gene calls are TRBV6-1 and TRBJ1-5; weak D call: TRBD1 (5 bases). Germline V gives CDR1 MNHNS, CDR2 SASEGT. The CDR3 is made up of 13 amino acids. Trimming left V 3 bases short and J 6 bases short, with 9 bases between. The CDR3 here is CASSEGVGQPQHF. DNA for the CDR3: TGTGCCAGCAGTGAGGGGGTTGGTCAGCCCCAGCATTTT.

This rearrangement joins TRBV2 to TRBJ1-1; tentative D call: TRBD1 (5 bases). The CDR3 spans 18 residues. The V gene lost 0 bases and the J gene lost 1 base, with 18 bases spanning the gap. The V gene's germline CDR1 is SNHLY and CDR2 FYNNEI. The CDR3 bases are TGTGCCAGCAGTGAAGCACGGGTGGCCGGGGGATCGAACACTGAAGCTTTCTTT. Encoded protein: CASSEARVAGGSNTEAFF.

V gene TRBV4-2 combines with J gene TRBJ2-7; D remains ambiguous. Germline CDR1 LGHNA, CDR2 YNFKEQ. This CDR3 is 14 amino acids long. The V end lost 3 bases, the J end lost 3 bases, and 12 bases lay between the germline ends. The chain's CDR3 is CASSQTDWSYEQYF. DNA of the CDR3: TGTGCCAGCAGCCAGACCGACTGGAGCTACGAGCAGTACTTC.

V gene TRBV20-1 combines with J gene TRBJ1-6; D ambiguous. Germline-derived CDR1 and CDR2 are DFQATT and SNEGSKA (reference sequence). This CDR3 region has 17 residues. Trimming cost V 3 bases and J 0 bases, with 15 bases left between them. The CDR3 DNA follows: TGCAGTGCTAGTAGTGGAAGGATGGGCTCCTATAATTCACCCCTCCACTTT. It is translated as CSASSGRMGSYNSPLHF.

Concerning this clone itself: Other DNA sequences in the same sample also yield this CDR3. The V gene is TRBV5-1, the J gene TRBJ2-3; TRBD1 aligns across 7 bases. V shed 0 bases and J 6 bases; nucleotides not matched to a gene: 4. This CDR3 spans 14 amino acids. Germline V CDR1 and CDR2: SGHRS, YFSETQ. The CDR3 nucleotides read TGCGCCAGCAGCTTGGCAGGGGGTGAGGATACGCAGTATTTT. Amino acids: CASSLAGGEDTQYF. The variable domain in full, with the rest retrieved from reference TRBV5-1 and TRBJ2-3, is KAGVTQTPRYLIKTRGQQVTLSCSPISGHRSVSWYQQTPGQGLQFLFEYFSETQRNKGNFPGRFSGRQFSNSRSEMNVSTLELGDSALYLCASSLAGGEDTQYFGPGTRLTVL.

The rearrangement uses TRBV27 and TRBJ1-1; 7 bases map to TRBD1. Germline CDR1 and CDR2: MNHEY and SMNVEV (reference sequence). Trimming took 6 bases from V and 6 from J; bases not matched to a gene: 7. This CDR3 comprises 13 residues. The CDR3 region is CASRYRGSAEAFF. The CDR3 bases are TGTGCCAGCAGATACAGGGGAAGTGCTGAAGCTTTCTTT.

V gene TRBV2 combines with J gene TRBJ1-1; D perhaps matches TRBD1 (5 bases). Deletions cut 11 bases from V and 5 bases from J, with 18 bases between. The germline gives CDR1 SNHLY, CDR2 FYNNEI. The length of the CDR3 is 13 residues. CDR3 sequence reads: CAAKTGPGTEAFF. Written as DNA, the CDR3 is TGTGCCGCTAAAACGGGGCCGGGGACTGAAGCTTTCTTT.

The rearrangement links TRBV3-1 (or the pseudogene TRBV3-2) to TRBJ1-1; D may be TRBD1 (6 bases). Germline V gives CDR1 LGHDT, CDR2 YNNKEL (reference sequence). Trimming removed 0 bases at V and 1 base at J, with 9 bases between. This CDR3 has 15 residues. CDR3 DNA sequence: TGTGCCAGCAGCCAAGAGGGACATTCGAACACTGAAGCTTTCTTT. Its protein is CASSQEGHSNTEAFF.

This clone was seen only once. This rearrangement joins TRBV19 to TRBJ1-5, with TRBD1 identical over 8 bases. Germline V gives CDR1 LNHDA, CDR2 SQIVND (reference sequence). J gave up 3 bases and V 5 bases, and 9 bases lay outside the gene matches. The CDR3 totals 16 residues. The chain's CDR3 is CASSYSGTGVNQPQHF. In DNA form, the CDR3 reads TGTGCCAGTAGTTATTCCGGGACAGGAGTCAATCAGCCCCAGCATTTT.

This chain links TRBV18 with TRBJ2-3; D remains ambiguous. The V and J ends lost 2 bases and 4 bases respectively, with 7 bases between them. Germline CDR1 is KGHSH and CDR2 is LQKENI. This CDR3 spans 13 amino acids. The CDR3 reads CASSPLNPDTQYF. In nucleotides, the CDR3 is TGTGCCAGCTCACCATTAAATCCAGATACGCAGTATTTT.

The CDR3 loop reads CASSPGTGNYNEQFF. The CDR3 DNA sequence: TGTGCCAGCAGCCCCGGGACAGGGAATTACAATGAGCAGTTCTTC. The gene calls are TRBV7-3 and TRBJ2-1, with 9 bases identical to TRBD1. The CDR3 runs 15 residues. The V gene's germline CDR1 is SGHTA and CDR2 FQGTGA. The V and J ends lost 5 bases and 4 bases, in that order; junction bases with no gene match: 6.

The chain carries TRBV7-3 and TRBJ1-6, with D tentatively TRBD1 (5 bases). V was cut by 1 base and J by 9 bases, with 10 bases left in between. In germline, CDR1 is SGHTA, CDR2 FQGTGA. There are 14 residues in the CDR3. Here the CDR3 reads CASSLKGGASPLHF. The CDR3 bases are TGTGCCAGCAGCTTAAAGGGCGGGGCTTCACCCCTCCACTTT.

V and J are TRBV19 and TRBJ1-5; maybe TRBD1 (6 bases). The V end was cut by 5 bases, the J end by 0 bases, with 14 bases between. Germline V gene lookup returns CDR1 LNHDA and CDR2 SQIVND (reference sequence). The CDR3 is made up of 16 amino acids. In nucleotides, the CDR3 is TGTGCCAGTAGTCTCCGAGGACAGTATAGCAATCAGCCCCAGCATTTT. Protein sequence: CASSLRGQYSNQPQHF.

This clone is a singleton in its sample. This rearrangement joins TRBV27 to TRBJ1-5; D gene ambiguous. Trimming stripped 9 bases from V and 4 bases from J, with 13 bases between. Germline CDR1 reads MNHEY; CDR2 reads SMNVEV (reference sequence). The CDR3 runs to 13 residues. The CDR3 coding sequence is TGTGCCAGTTCTTTTACAGTTAATCAGCCCCAGCATTTT. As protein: CASSFTVNQPQHF.

CDR3 in DNA: TGTGCCAGTAGTATAAGGTGGGGGGAGGGCACTGAAGCTTTCTTT. It yields the protein CASSIRWGEGTEAFF. The rearrangement links TRBV19 to TRBJ1-1; TRBD1 is a possible D gene (5 bases). This CDR3 has 15 residues. V lost 2 bases and J 4 bases, leaving 14 bases between the germline ends. The V gene's germline CDR1 is LNHDA and CDR2 SQIVND (reference sequence).

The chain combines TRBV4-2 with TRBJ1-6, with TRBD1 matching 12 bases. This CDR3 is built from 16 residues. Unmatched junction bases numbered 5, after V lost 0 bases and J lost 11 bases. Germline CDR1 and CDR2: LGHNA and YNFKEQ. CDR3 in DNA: TGTGCCAGCAGCCAAGATCGGGGGACAGGGGGCCCACCCCTCCACTTT. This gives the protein CASSQDRGTGGPPLHF.

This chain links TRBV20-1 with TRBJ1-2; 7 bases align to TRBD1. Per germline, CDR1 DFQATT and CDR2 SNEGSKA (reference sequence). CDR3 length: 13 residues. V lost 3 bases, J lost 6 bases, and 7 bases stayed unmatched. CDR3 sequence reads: CSASSDRDDGYTF. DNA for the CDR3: TGCAGTGCTAGTTCCGACAGGGACGATGGCTACACCTTC.